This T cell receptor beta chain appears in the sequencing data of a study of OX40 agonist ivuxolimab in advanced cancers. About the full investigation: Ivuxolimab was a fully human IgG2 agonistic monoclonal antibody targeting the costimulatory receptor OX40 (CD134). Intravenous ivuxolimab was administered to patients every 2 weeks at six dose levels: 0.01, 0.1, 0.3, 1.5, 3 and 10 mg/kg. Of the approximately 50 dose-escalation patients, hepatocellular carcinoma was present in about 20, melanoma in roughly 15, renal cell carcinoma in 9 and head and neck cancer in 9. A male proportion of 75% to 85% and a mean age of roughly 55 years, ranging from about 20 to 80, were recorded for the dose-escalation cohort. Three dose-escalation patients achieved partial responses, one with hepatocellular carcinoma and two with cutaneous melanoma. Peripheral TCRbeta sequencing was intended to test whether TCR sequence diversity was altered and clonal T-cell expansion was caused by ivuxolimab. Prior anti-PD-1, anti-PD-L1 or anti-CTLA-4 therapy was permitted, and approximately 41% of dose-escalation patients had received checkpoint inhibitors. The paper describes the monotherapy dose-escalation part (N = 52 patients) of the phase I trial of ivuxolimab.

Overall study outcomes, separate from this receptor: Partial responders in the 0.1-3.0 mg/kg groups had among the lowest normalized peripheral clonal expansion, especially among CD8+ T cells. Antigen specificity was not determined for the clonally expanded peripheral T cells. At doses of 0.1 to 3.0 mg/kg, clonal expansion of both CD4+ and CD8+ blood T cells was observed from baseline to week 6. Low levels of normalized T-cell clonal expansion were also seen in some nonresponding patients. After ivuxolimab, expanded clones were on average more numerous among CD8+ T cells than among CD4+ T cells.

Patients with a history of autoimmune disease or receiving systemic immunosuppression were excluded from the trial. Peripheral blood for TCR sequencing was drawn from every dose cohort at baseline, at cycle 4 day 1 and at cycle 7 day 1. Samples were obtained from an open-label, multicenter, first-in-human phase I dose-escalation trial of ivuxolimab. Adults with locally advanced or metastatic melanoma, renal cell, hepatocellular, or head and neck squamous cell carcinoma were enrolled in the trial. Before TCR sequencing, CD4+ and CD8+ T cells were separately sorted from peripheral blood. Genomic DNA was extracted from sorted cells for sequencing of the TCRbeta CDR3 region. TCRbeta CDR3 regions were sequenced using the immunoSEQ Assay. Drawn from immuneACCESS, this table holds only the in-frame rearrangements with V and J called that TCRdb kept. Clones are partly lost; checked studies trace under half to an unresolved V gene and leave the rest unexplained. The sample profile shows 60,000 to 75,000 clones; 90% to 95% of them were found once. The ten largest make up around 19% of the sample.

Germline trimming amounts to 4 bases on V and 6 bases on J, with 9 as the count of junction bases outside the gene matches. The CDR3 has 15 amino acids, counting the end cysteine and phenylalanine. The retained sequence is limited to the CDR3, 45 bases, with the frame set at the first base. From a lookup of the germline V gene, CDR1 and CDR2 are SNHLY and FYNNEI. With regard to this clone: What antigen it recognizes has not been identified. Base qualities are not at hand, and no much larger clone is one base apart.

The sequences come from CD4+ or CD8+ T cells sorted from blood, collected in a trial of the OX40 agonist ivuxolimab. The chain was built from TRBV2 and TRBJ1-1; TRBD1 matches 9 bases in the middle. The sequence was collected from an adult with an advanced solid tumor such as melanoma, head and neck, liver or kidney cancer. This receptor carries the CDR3 CASSGQGVSSSEAFF. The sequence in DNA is TGTGCCAGCAGTGGACAGGGGGTTTCTTCGTCTGAAGCTTTCTTT.